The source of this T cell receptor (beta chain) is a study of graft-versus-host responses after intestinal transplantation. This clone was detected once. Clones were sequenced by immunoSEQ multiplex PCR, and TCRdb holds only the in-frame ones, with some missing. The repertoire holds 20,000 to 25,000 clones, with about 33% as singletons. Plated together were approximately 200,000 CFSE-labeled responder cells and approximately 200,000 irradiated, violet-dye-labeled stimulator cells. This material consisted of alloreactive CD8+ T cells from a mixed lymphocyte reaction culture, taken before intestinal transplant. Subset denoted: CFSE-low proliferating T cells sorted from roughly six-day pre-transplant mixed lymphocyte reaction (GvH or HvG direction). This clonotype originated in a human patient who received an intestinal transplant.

CDR3 loop: CASSEAGVGDTQYF. CDR3 nucleotides: TGCGCCAGCAGTGAAGCGGGAGTGGGAGATACGCAGTATTTT. The chain combines TRBV10-1 with TRBJ2-3, with 8 bases aligning to TRBD2. CDR1 and CDR2 (germline): WNHNN, SYGVQD (reference sequence). CDR3 length: 14 residues. J lost 5 bases, V lost 3 bases, and 4 bases had no gene match.